The rows below give T cell receptor beta chains drawn from one sample of a study of neoadjuvant anti-PD-1 for oral cavity cancer. Method: immunoSEQ multiplex PCR; TCRdb's copy keeps in-frame clones and lacks some. The top ten hold 39% of the sample, which has about 14,000 clones, around 36% seen once. This specimen was tumor tissue, taken after nivolumab (anti-PD-1) treatment. The receptors originated from a person between 40 and 79 years old with oral cavity squamous cell carcinoma. Each CDR3 is given with its conserved first and last residue. The D gene is left open where the match is weak. Not all rows give a size; the values are once, few, many and, for expanded clones, a class.

j_call v_call clone_size d_call cdr3_aa cdr3_nt
TRBJ2-7 TRBV6-4 few TRBD2 CASRPIAGGSDEQYF TGTGCCAGCAGGCCAATAGCGGGGGGCAGTGACGAGCAGTACTTC
TRBJ1-2 TRBV7-9 few NA CASSLEQTGYTF TGTGCCAGCAGCTTAGAACAGACGGGCTACACCTTC
TRBJ2-7 TRBV15 few NA CATSRDTGIYEQYF TGTGCCACCAGCAGAGATACAGGGATCTACGAGCAGTACTTC
TRBJ2-7 TRBV18 NA NA CASSPTGSYEQYF TGTGCCAGCTCACCAACAGGATCCTACGAGCAGTACTTC
TRBJ2-5 TRBV4-1 NA TRBD2 CASSQGRLAGGRQETQYF TGCGCCAGCAGCCAAGGCCGACTAGCGGGGGGGCGCCAAGAGACCCAGTACTTC
TRBJ2-7 TRBV4-2 NA TRBD1 CASTGQGNYEQYF TGTGCCAGCACGGGACAGGGGAACTACGAGCAGTACTTC
TRBJ2-3 TRBV7-9 NA NA CASSQGKDTQYF TGTGCCAGCAGTCAGGGTAAAGATACGCAGTATTTT
TRBJ2-1 TRBV14 medium-sized TRBD1 CASSLFGTGGGNEQFF TGTGCCAGCAGCCTCTTTGGGACAGGGGGCGGCAATGAGCAGTTCTTC
TRBJ1-6 TRBV7-2 NA NA CASSLVATGPNSPLHF TGTGCCAGCAGCTTAGTAGCGACAGGTCCTAATTCACCCCTCCACTTT
TRBJ2-1 TRBV28 few NA CASSSDSVSYNEQFF TGTGCCAGCAGTTCCGACTCCGTCTCCTACAATGAGCAGTTCTTC
TRBJ1-2 TRBV7-2 few NA CASSLARANYGYTF TGTGCCAGCAGCTTAGCCAGAGCTAACTATGGCTACACCTTC
TRBJ2-1 TRBV6-5 few NA CASSYLGRGEQFF TGTGCCAGCAGTTACTTAGGGAGAGGTGAGCAGTTCTTC
TRBJ1-5 TRBV6-1 few NA CASSWTDSNQPQHF TGTGCCAGCAGTTGGACGGATAGCAATCAGCCCCAGCATTTT
TRBJ1-6 TRBV19 few NA CASMLGYGPDSPLHF TGTGCCAGTATGTTGGGGTATGGACCGGATTCACCCCTCCACTTT
TRBJ1-2 TRBV25-1 NA NA CASSEVGSGGYTF TGTGCCAGCAGTGAGGTGGGGTCTGGTGGCTACACCTTC
TRBJ2-1 TRBV6-6 NA NA CASSYPGGPYNEQFF TGTGCCAGCAGTTACCCAGGGGGGCCCTACAATGAGCAGTTCTTC
TRBJ1-6 TRBV6-5 few NA CASSLRTPDSPLHF TGTGCCAGCAGCTTAAGGACGCCGGATTCACCCCTCCACTTT
TRBJ2-1 TRBV11-2 few NA CASSLSPGAQSNEQFF TGTGCCAGCAGCTTATCCCCGGGGGCGCAATCCAATGAGCAGTTCTTC
TRBJ2-1 TRBV27 NA TRBD1 CASSKHRGTGGSYNEQFF TGTGCCAGCAGTAAGCATAGGGGGACAGGGGGCTCCTACAATGAGCAGTTCTTC
TRBJ1-5 TRBV25-1 NA NA CASSVTGGNQPQHF TGTGCCAGCAGCGTGACAGGCGGTAATCAGCCCCAGCATTTT
TRBJ1-3 TRBV5-5 NA NA CASSLGGSYSGNTIYF TGTGCCAGCAGCTTGGGGGGGTCTTACTCTGGAAACACCATATATTTT
TRBJ2-2 TRBV6-6 NA NA CASSPNLGSGELFF TGTGCCAGCAGCCCCAACCTAGGGTCCGGGGAGCTGTTTTTT
TRBJ2-7 TRBV7-2 NA NA CASSLDRVNDEQYF TGTGCCAGCAGCTTAGACAGGGTTAACGACGAGCAGTACTTC